These T cell receptor beta chains were read from a single sample in a study of blood T cell repertoires in COVID-19. Data came from immunoSEQ multiplex PCR; TCRdb stores just in-frame clones and leaves some out. This table has about 110,000 clones, 60% to 80% appearing once. The sequenced sample was peripheral blood. These receptors were taken from a woman aged 80 or over with active or convalescent COVID-19. CDR3s include the opening cysteine and the closing phenylalanine or tryptophan. The D gene is left open where the match is weak. Some rows have no size entry. The others give once, few or many, or a class for an expanded clone.

cdr3_nt | cdr3_aa | d_call | clone_size | j_call | v_call
TGCGCCAGCAGCCGAATCGGGAGGGCGGGTGAGCAGTACTTC | CASSRIGRAGEQYF | TRBD2 | once | TRBJ2-7 | TRBV5-1
TGTGCCAGCAGCCTCAGGCGGGCCCCTGGCGAGCAGTACTTC | CASSLRRAPGEQYF | - | - | TRBJ2-7 | TRBV7-8
TGTGCCAGCAGCTTAGGAACCCAGGGAGGTGGAAGTGAAAAACTGTTTTTT | CASSLGTQGGGSEKLFF | - | - | TRBJ1-4 | TRBV7-8
TGTGCCAGCAGCCGCGGGACGAACCGAGACGGCGACGAGCAGTACTTC | CASSRGTNRDGDEQYF | - | few | TRBJ2-7 | TRBV5-4
TGCAGTGCTAGTGGAGGGGGCGCGTTTGGCTACACCTTC | CSASGGGAFGYTF | TRBD1 | once | TRBJ1-2 | TRBV20-1
TGTGCCAGCAGAGACTCCAGGTCAGGGTACGCCGGGGAGCTGTTTTTT | CASRDSRSGYAGELFF | - | once | TRBJ2-2 | TRBV28
TGCAGCGTCGGGGAAACCTACAATGAGCAGTTCTTC | CSVGETYNEQFF | - | - | TRBJ2-1 | TRBV29-1
TGTGCCAGCAGTGAGGGGTGGGGGGACAATCAGCCCCAGCATTTT | CASSEGWGDNQPQHF | - | few | TRBJ1-5 | TRBV2
TGTGCCACCTCCCTTAAGGGACAGCGGTCCGGGGAGCTGTTTTTT | CATSLKGQRSGELFF | TRBD1 | few | TRBJ2-2 | TRBV7-2
TGTGCCAGCAGCTTAGGGGACAGGGGCAGAGACGAGCAGTACTTC | CASSLGDRGRDEQYF | TRBD1 | - | TRBJ2-7 | TRBV7-9
TGTGCCAGCAGCTTAGCGACAGCATTAGCCAAAAACATTCAGTACTTC | CASSLATALAKNIQYF | - | - | TRBJ2-4 | TRBV7-9
TGTGCCAGCAGCAAAAACAGTGCAACTAATGAAAAACTGTTTTTT | CASSKNSATNEKLFF | - | - | TRBJ1-4 | TRBV7-9
TGTGCCAGCACCCTCTCAGGGCCTTGGCGTGGCTACACCTTC | CASTLSGPWRGYTF | - | - | TRBJ1-2 | TRBV5-6
TGTGCCAGCAGCTCCCTCCGGCAGGGAATCGGTGGCTACACCTTC | CASSSLRQGIGGYTF | - | - | TRBJ1-2 | TRBV7-9
TGTGCCAGCGCAAGTCCAGGTGGAACAGATACGCAGTATTTT | CASASPGGTDTQYF | - | - | TRBJ2-3 | TRBV6-6
TGCGCCAGCAGCTCCGGAGGGGGGGACACTGAAGCTTTCTTT | CASSSGGGDTEAFF | - | - | TRBJ1-1 | TRBV5-1
TGTGCCAGCAGTGCCCGGACTAGCGGGAGGGTTACAGATACGCAGTATTTT | CASSARTSGRVTDTQYF | TRBD2 | - | TRBJ2-3 | TRBV27
TGTGCCACCAGCAGCTTATTTACAGGGTTCGAGGGTGAAGCTTTCTTT | CATSSLFTGFEGEAFF | - | - | TRBJ1-1 | TRBV15
TGTGCCAGCAGTTTAGACAGCCGGAGTGGCTACACCTTC | CASSLDSRSGYTF | - | - | TRBJ1-2 | TRBV27
TGTGCCAGCAGCCGGACAGGGAGCAATGAGCAGTTCTTC | CASSRTGSNEQFF | TRBD1 | once | TRBJ2-1 | TRBV7-6
TGTGCCAGCAGCCCAGCCGGGACAGGTCGTAGTCAGCCCCAGCATTTT | CASSPAGTGRSQPQHF | TRBD1 | - | TRBJ1-5 | TRBV28
TGTGCCAGCAGTGAAGCGGGACAGGTAGAAGCTTTCTTT | CASSEAGQVEAFF | TRBD1 | - | TRBJ1-1 | TRBV2
TGTGCCAGCAGCTTAACGCGCCGGAATGAGCAGTTCTTC | CASSLTRRNEQFF | - | - | TRBJ2-1 | TRBV7-3
TGTGCCAGCAGCACCACATATCCGGGACAGGGCTCCGAGCAGTACTTC | CASSTTYPGQGSEQYF | TRBD1 | many | TRBJ2-7 | TRBV7-9
TGTGCCAGCAGCCAACCGGGACAGACAAACTATGGCTACACCTTC | CASSQPGQTNYGYTF | TRBD1 | - | TRBJ1-2 | TRBV7-9
TGTGCCAGTAGTGGCCAAGCCTACGAGCAGTACTTC | CASSGQAYEQYF | - | once | TRBJ2-7 | TRBV19
TGTGCCAGCAGCAACAACCCCTCAGGGAATTGTTCCCTAAATAGCAATCAGCCCCAGCATTTT | CASSNNPSGNCSLNSNQPQHF | - | - | TRBJ1-5 | TRBV21-1
TGTGCCAGCAGGCCGACAGGGGAGGGCAATCAGCCCCAGCATTTT | CASRPTGEGNQPQHF | TRBD1 | - | TRBJ1-5 | TRBV27
TGTGCCAGCAGGTTTAGTAACCCCACAGATACGCAGTATTTT | CASRFSNPTDTQYF | - | - | TRBJ2-3 | TRBV2
TGTGCCAGCAGTGAATTAGGACAGGGGGAAAGCGTTACTGGAAACACCATATATTTT | CASSELGQGESVTGNTIYF | TRBD1 | - | TRBJ1-3 | TRBV2
TGTGCCAGCGAACGACAGGTCCAAGAGACCCAGTACTTC | CASERQVQETQYF | - | once | TRBJ2-5 | TRBV11-2
TGTGCCAGCAGCCCGGAGGCGGGGGGCCGGGGCAATGAGCAGTTCTTC | CASSPEAGGRGNEQFF | TRBD2 | - | TRBJ2-1 | TRBV5-6
TGTGCCATCAGTGAGCAAGGTGGGGGGTATGAGCAGTTCTTC | CAISEQGGGYEQFF | - | - | TRBJ2-1 | TRBV10-3
TGTGCCAGCAGCTCCGGGGGGGGACAGGGGGCTGGTGGCTACACCTTC | CASSSGGGQGAGGYTF | TRBD1 | - | TRBJ1-2 | TRBV5-4
TGCGCCAGCAGGGGGAGCACCTCCGCGAACACCGGGGAGCTGTTTTTT | CASRGSTSANTGELFF | - | - | TRBJ2-2 | TRBV5-1
TGCGCCAGCAGCCGCCCTAGCGTCGAGCAGTTCTTC | CASSRPSVEQFF | - | - | TRBJ2-1 | TRBV5-1
TGCGCCAGCAGCTTGGTGGGCCCAGAGACCCAGTACTTC | CASSLVGPETQYF | - | - | TRBJ2-5 | TRBV5-1
TGTGCCAGCAGCGGATGGGGACAGGGGCTAACCTATAATTCACCCCTCCACTTT | CASSGWGQGLTYNSPLHF | TRBD1 | - | TRBJ1-6 | TRBV5-5
TGTGCCAGCAGTCGTCAGACAGGGCTCACTGAAGCTTTCTTT | CASSRQTGLTEAFF | TRBD1 | - | TRBJ1-1 | TRBV2
TGTGCCAGCTCACCGAAGGTAGGACAGGGGGTTTTTAGTTATGGCTACACCTTC | CASSPKVGQGVFSYGYTF | TRBD1 | - | TRBJ1-2 | TRBV18
TGTGCCAGGACAGGGAATTCCTACGAGCAGTACTTC | CARTGNSYEQYF | TRBD1 | few | TRBJ2-7 | TRBV7-2
TGCAGTGCTAGTGTCGGGACACCTTACGAGCAGTACTTC | CSASVGTPYEQYF | - | - | TRBJ2-7 | TRBV20-1
TGCAGTGCTAGTCTAGCGGGATCCTACAATGAGCAGTTCTTC | CSASLAGSYNEQFF | TRBD2 | - | TRBJ2-1 | TRBV20-1
TGTGCCAGCAGTTTAGGGCAGGCGAACACCGGGGAGCTGTTTTTT | CASSLGQANTGELFF | - | - | TRBJ2-2 | TRBV28
TGTGCCAGCAGTTACTTTCAGACAGGGCTCGGAAAGCCCCAGCATTTT | CASSYFQTGLGKPQHF | TRBD1 | - | TRBJ1-5 | TRBV6-5
TGTGCAAGTGGGGGACAGGGGATCGGCTACACCTTC | CASGGQGIGYTF | - | - | TRBJ1-2 | TRBV12-2
TGTGCCAGCAGTTACGGGACTAGCGGGAGAAATGAGCAGTTCTTC | CASSYGTSGRNEQFF | TRBD2 | - | TRBJ2-1 | TRBV6-6
TGTGCCAGCAGCTCCCTCAGCTCCTACGAGCAGTACTTC | CASSSLSSYEQYF | - | - | TRBJ2-7 | TRBV7-9
TGTGCCCAAGGAAGGGCTAGCGGGAGTAGTGAGCAGTTCTTC | CAQGRASGSSEQFF | TRBD2 | - | TRBJ2-1 | TRBV2
TGCAGCGTTGAAAGTGTGGGGACAGGGGGTGTAACCGGGGAGCTGTTTTTT | CSVESVGTGGVTGELFF | TRBD1 | - | TRBJ2-2 | TRBV29-1
TGTGCCAGCAGTGAATTCGGCTACGAGCAGTACTTC | CASSEFGYEQYF | - | - | TRBJ2-7 | TRBV25-1
TGCGCCAGCAGACGGGACTACCGCCACAATGAGCAGTTCTTC | CASRRDYRHNEQFF | TRBD2 | - | TRBJ2-1 | TRBV4-1
TGCGCCAGCAGCTTGGCCGGGACAGGGTCTGGAAACACCATATATTTT | CASSLAGTGSGNTIYF | TRBD1 | - | TRBJ1-3 | TRBV5-1
TGCGCCAGCAGCAAGGGACAGGCTAGCACCGGGGAGCTGTTTTTT | CASSKGQASTGELFF | TRBD1 | once | TRBJ2-2 | TRBV5-1
TGTGCCAGCGGAAGGGGGCGCGACGTCTACGAGCAGTACTTC | CASGRGRDVYEQYF | TRBD1 | - | TRBJ2-7 | TRBV27